The rows below give T cell receptor beta chains drawn from one sample of a study of cytomegalovirus exposure and HLA in healthy donors. The data were produced by immunoSEQ multiplex PCR, yet TCRdb's version contains in-frame clones alone and is incomplete. The sample holds roughly 100,000 clones, about 83% seen once. Source material: PBMCs. These receptors all stem from a man aged 18 to 30 in good health and CMV-seronegative. The CDR3 runs from the conserved cysteine through the conserved F or W. Some rows have no size entry. The others give once, few or many, or a class for an expanded clone.

J gene | V gene | clone size | CDR3 protein
TRBJ2-7 | TRBV5-1 | - | CASSLPPTGAYEQYF
TRBJ1-2 | TRBV11-2 | once | CASSLLIAGYGYTF
TRBJ1-2 | TRBV5-5 | - | CASSPTGGYRYTF
TRBJ2-5 | TRBV4-3 | - | CASSQGRAPPLAAIQETQYF
TRBJ2-1 | TRBV6-5 | - | CASSLREGVYNEQFF
TRBJ2-1 | TRBV9 | - | CASSASGRAGNEQFF
TRBJ1-1 | TRBV6-5 | - | CASSSLSKVNTEAFF
TRBJ2-7 | TRBV27 | - | CASTPWEGGEQYF
TRBJ2-1 | TRBV11-1 | - | CASSLLNPAGPSSERQFF
TRBJ1-4 | TRBV21-1 | - | CASSKGGARVEKLFF
TRBJ1-1 | TRBV6-1 | once | CASSESGAPSKAFF
TRBJ2-3 | TRBV7-6 | - | CASSLYMNEITDTQYF
TRBJ1-5 | TRBV5-6 | - | CASSRYGTGRNQPQHF
TRBJ2-7 | TRBV11-2 | - | CASSNIQGYEQYF
TRBJ1-1 | TRBV5-1 | - | CASSFAGSTEAFF
TRBJ2-3 | TRBV2 | - | CASIRVDTQYF
TRBJ1-1 | TRBV7-9 | - | CASSPETGTEAFF
TRBJ2-5 | TRBV5-4 | once | CASTSGSGAQYF
TRBJ1-3 | TRBV6-5 | - | CASSERQVHTIYF
TRBJ2-2 | TRBV7-9 | - | CASILAGQNTGELFF
- | TRBV4-3 | - | CASSQGGGLPYEQYF
TRBJ1-3 | TRBV9 | once | CASSMTVDTIYF
TRBJ2-7 | TRBV6-5 | - | CASTRQGSSYEQYF
TRBJ2-3 | TRBV27 | - | CASSFQYTDTQYF
TRBJ2-7 | TRBV6-6 | few | CASRQALYEQYF
TRBJ2-5 | TRBV5-1 | few | CASSQTVPQETQYF
TRBJ2-7 | TRBV5-1 | - | CASSLTPHNISYEQYF
TRBJ1-3 | TRBV28 | - | CASSLLIGGSSGNTIYF
TRBJ2-1 | TRBV6-1 | few | CASRTGVYNEQFF
TRBJ2-1 | TRBV7-9 | - | CASSLAKAGGSSYNEQFF
TRBJ2-7 | TRBV6-5 | - | CASSFGTGGYEQYF
TRBJ2-5 | TRBV10-2 | - | CASNSGSETQYF
TRBJ1-2 | TRBV6-5 | - | CASNPAGTGNYGYTF
TRBJ2-1 | TRBV29-1 | few | CSVEDRLAGDEQFF
TRBJ2-7 | TRBV9 | - | CASSVEGGQTGLGVEQYF
TRBJ1-1 | TRBV4-3 | - | CASSQVTGNTEAFF
TRBJ2-1 | TRBV6-5 | - | CASSYTGGNEQFF
- | TRBV7-2 | - | CASSLVSSREDEQYF
TRBJ2-5 | TRBV7-3 | - | CASSLTAGIYETQYF
TRBJ2-7 | TRBV28 | - | CASRESLAGAFYEQYF
TRBJ1-2 | TRBV6-6 | - | CASSLGPKGDGYTF
TRBJ1-1 | TRBV7-2 | - | CASSSNSVTEAFF
TRBJ2-2 | TRBV11-2 | - | CASSLAVVGELFF
TRBJ2-1 | TRBV27 | - | CASSWDSPPGEQFF
TRBJ2-1 | TRBV27 | - | CANDVSGRAGEQFF
TRBJ2-7 | TRBV4-1 | - | CASSQDPKTVQYF
TRBJ1-1 | TRBV5-1 | - | CASSLGQGPAFF
TRBJ2-1 | TRBV10-1 | - | CASSASGYYNEQFF
TRBJ1-1 | TRBV19 | - | CASAWTRNTEAFF
TRBJ1-6 | TRBV6-4 | - | CASRDSLSSPLHF